Sequencing of this TCR beta chain was carried out in a study of blood T cell repertoires in COVID-19. Generated by immunoSEQ multiplex PCR, the TCRdb table keeps only in-frame clones and is missing some. This table holds about 240,000 clones, around 85% found once. This TCR was sampled from a man aged 55 to 69 with acute or convalescent COVID-19. The sample comprised peripheral blood.

The DNA for the CDR3 is TGTGCCAGCAGCTCGTATAGGGAGGGTGAAGCTTTCTTT. This encodes CASSSYREGEAFF. The genes are TRBV7-8 and TRBJ1-1; D not certain. The CDR3 runs 13 residues. Trimming stripped 4 bases from V and 7 bases from J, with 13 bases between. The germline CDR1 and CDR2 sequences are SGHVS and FQNEAQ. Supplemented by reference TRBV7-8 and TRBJ1-1, the full variable domain reads GAGVSQSPRYKVAKRGQDVALRCDPISGHVSLFWYQQALGQGPEFLTYFQNEAQLDKSGLPSDRFFAERPEGSVSTLKIQRTQQEDSAVYLCASSSYREGEAFFGQGTRLTVV.